The entry below describes one T cell receptor (beta chain). This CDR3 has 12 residues. Trimming cost V 4 bases and J 6 bases, with 6 bases left between them. Germline CDR1 reads LGHDT; CDR2 reads YNNKEL (reference sequence). An input of 0.5 to 1 ug of RNA was subjected to reverse transcription using random hexamers. TCRdb independently ran MiXCR on the immunoSEQ multiplex PCR reads; one entry per CDR3 protein. The sample carries 150,000 to 200,000 distinct CDR3 sequences, approximately 95% recorded once. The sample belongs to a study of CD8 T cells in Susac syndrome. Sequencing of TCR beta was carried out in blood CD8+ and CD4+ T cells. It was negative isolation that provided the CD8+ and CD4+ T cells, whereas TEMRA cells were enriched by FACS.

Sequencing was carried out using CD4+ T cells from PBMCs. The sequence was collected from a human donor in good health. The chain has TRBV3-1 and TRBJ2-2; D is unclear. Here the CDR3 reads CASSRKPGELFF. CDR3 nucleotides: TGTGCCAGCAGCCGGAAACCCGGGGAGCTGTTTTTT.